The text below deals with one T cell receptor beta chain. What it binds is not known. For the second PCR, which ran for roughly 7 to 11 cycles, a sample-barcoded 5' primer and a J-beta primer mix were used. Through a template-switch adaptor with 12 random nucleotides, each cDNA molecule received a tag. One entry per CDR3 protein results from TCRdb running MiXCR on the 5' RACE reads. The sample contains 1.8 million or so distinct CDR3 sequences, 39% of which appear only once. This sample stems from a study of blood T cells in healthy people across ages. Study results and caveats: Diversity was higher, and naive CD4+ cells more numerous, in long-lived donors than in aged donors. One million T cells yielded diversity estimates that were considered underestimates.

From germline, CDR1 is DFQATT and CDR2 SNEGSKA (reference sequence). There are 16 residues in the CDR3. Trimming removed 6 bases from V and 3 bases from J; junction bases left unmatched: 14. The genes are TRBV20-1 and TRBJ2-1, with TRBD1 matching 7 bases. The source of this sequence is a human donor in good health. The sequencing sample was made of blood. The CDR3 spells CSAHPSTGSFYNEQFF. The CDR3 DNA reads as TGCAGTGCGCACCCCTCGACAGGGTCCTTCTACAATGAGCAGTTCTTC.